These 27 T cell receptor beta chains originate from one sample sequenced in a study of T-cell reconstitution after alpha-beta-depleted transplantation in children. Unique molecular identifiers were used to barcode this TCRbeta library. TCRdb ran MiXCR on the PCR reads and lists one entry per CDR3 protein. This repertoire shows roughly 590,000 distinct CDR3 sequences, roughly 17% found once; its top ten account for approximately 1%. The sequencing here drew on PBMCs from the stem cell graft donor, taken from the stem cell graft. The origin of the receptors is a human donor who donated a stem cell graft to a child with acute myeloid leukemia.

This clonotype was counted ten times or more. The chain couples TRBV20-1 to TRBJ1-5, with TRBD1 identical over 7 bases. CDR3 length: 15 residues. Germline values: CDR1 DFQATT, CDR2 SNEGSKA (reference sequence). The CDR3 loop is CSLPVSGTGNQPQHF. CDR3 nucleotide sequence: TGCAGCTTACCAGTGTCCGGGACAGGCAATCAGCCCCAGCATTTT.

This clonotype was recorded once. The chain combines TRBV7-3 with TRBJ2-1; 12 nucleotides line up with TRBD1. The V gene end was trimmed by 7 bases and the J gene end by 6 bases; junction bases not matched to a gene: 4. The germline V gene encodes CDR1 SGHTA and CDR2 FQGTGA. The CDR3 sequence is 14 residues long. The CDR3 sequence: CASTGTGGFNEQFF. The CDR3 bases are TGTGCCAGCACGGGGACAGGGGGCTTCAATGAGCAGTTCTTC.

This clonotype appeared many times. The chain combines TRBV20-1 with TRBJ2-7; D possibly corresponds to TRBD1 (5 bases). The CDR3 covers 11 residues. With 6 bases removed from V and 7 bases from J, the gap between germline ends came to 13 bases. The V gene's germline CDR1 is DFQATT and CDR2 SNEGSKA (reference sequence). The CDR3 is CSARALGEQYF. DNA for the CDR3: TGCAGTGCCAGGGCCCTAGGGGAGCAGTACTTC.

This clonotype was counted ten times or more. The chain uses TRBV20-1 and TRBJ2-3, with D possibly being TRBD2 (5 bases). V lost 5 bases, J lost 0 bases, and 12 bases lay in between. Germline CDR1 is DFQATT and CDR2 is SNEGSKA (reference sequence). The CDR3 length is 14 residues. The CDR3 reads CSAHEGASTDTQYF. CDR3 DNA sequence: TGCAGTGCTCACGAGGGAGCGAGCACAGATACGCAGTATTTT.

This clonotype was seen a handful of times. The chain uses TRBV5-1 and TRBJ1-6; 7 nucleotides agree with TRBD1. Per the germline V gene, CDR1 is SGHRS and CDR2 is YFSETQ. V was clipped by 0 bases and J by 15 bases; unmatched bases: 9. CDR3 length: 14 amino acids. CDR3 nucleotides: TGCGCCAGCAGCTTGGGACAGGGTGCGGTTCACCTCCACTTT. Translated, it gives CASSLGQGAVHLHF.

Ten or more counts support this clonotype. V gene TRBV29-1 combines with J gene TRBJ2-7, with 7 bases that match TRBD1. Germline V gene lookup returns CDR1 SQVTM and CDR2 ANQGSEA. The CDR3 has 15 residues. Unmatched junction bases numbered 13, after V lost 5 bases and J lost 3 bases. The CDR3 reads CSVTTLQGQNYEQYF. In DNA form, the CDR3 reads TGCAGCGTTACCACGCTACAGGGGCAGAACTACGAGCAGTACTTC.

This chain links TRBV7-2 with TRBJ2-7; TRBD1 matches 7 bases. In germline, CDR1 is SGHTA, CDR2 FQGNSA. This CDR3 contains 14 residues. V trimming: 7 bases; J trimming: 0 bases; junction bases outside the gene matches: 6. The CDR3 protein is CASKKDRSSYEQYF. The DNA of the CDR3 is TGTGCCAGCAAAAAGGACAGGAGCTCCTACGAGCAGTACTTC. Based on the CDR3 plus reference TRBV7-2 and TRBJ2-7, the full variable domain is GAGVSQSPSNKVTEKGKDVELRCDPISGHTALYWYRQSLGQGLEFLIYFQGNSAPDKSGLPSDRFSAERTGGSVSTLTIQRTQQEDSAVYLCASKKDRSSYEQYFGPGTRLTVT.

CDR3 region: CSVGVRNIQYF. The CDR3 DNA is TGCAGCGTTGGCGTAAGGAACATTCAGTACTTC. The chain carries TRBV29-1 and TRBJ2-4; no definite D call. CDR3 length equals 11 residues. From germline, CDR1 is SQVTM and CDR2 ANQGSEA. Deletions cut 4 bases from V and 7 bases from J, with 8 bases between. The entire variable domain, with the rest obtained from reference TRBV29-1 and TRBJ2-4, is as follows: SAVISQKPSRDICQRGTSLTIQCQVDSQVTMMFWYRQQPGQSLTLIATANQGSEATYESGFVIDKFPISRPNLTFSTLTVSNMSPEDSSIYLCSVGVRNIQYFGAGTRLSVL.

This clonotype was observed many times. The chain uses TRBV20-1 and TRBJ1-4; weak D call: TRBD1 (6 bases). Germline CDR1 DFQATT, CDR2 SNEGSKA (reference sequence). Between the trimmed V and J ends, which lost 4 bases and 11 bases, there was a span of 11 bases. CDR3 length: 11 residues. CDR3 region: CSAIVGGKLFF. DNA of the CDR3: TGCAGTGCTATTGTAGGGGGGAAACTGTTTTTT.

This clonotype was observed many times. The rearrangement joins TRBV29-1 to TRBJ1-1, with D hard to call. This CDR3 is 13 amino acids long. V dropped 5 bases and J dropped 0 bases, with 10 bases sitting between them. Looked up from germline, CDR1 is SQVTM and CDR2 is ANQGSEA. CDR3 DNA sequence: TGCAGCGTTCTACGGGTCATGAACACTGAAGCTTTCTTT. It translates to CSVLRVMNTEAFF.

There are many counts of this clonotype. The V and J genes are TRBV9 and TRBJ2-7; D is perhaps TRBD2 (5 bases). Trimming took 2 bases from V and 1 from J, leaving 7 bases between them. CDR3 length equals 13 residues. Germline V gives CDR1 SGDLS, CDR2 YYNGEE. The chain's CDR3 is CASSVGISYEQYF. The CDR3 DNA follows: TGTGCCAGCAGCGTCGGGATTTCCTACGAGCAGTACTTC.

This clonotype was observed at least ten times. The chain has TRBV7-7 and TRBJ2-5, with D tentatively TRBD1 or TRBD2 (5 bases each). Germline V gene lookup returns CDR1 SSHAT and CDR2 FNYEAQ (reference sequence). The CDR3 consists of 13 residues. The V end was cut by 7 bases, the J end by 5 bases, with 14 bases between. The CDR3 nucleotides are TGTGCCAGCACTGGGGGTATCGGGGAGACCCAGTACTTC. Translating gives CASTGGIGETQYF.

This clonotype was seen more than once but under ten times. The chain recombines TRBV5-6 with TRBJ2-6; D gene ambiguous. Germline CDR1 and CDR2: SGHDT and YYEEEE. The V end lost 1 base, the J end lost 12 bases, and 20 bases lay between the germline ends. The length of the CDR3 is 16 residues. DNA for the CDR3: TGTGCCAGCAGCTTGACTCTATATTGGGCATTGGGCGTCCTGACTTTC. It is translated as CASSLTLYWALGVLTF.

This clonotype was counted at least ten times. The rearrangement uses TRBV7-2 and TRBJ1-1, with TRBD1 identical over 8 bases. CDR1 and CDR2 from the germline V gene are SGHTA and FQGNSA. The CDR3 covers 17 residues. Losses at the gene ends were 3 bases for V and 3 bases for J; bases not matched to a gene: 12. CDR3 sequence (DNA): TGTGCCAGCAGCTTCGCGGAGGACAGGGCGTTTTACACTGAAGCTTTCTTT. Residues: CASSFAEDRAFYTEAFF. The complete variable domain, with remaining parts taken from reference TRBV7-2 and TRBJ1-1, reads GAGVSQSPSNKVTEKGKDVELRCDPISGHTALYWYRQSLGQGLEFLIYFQGNSAPDKSGLPSDRFSAERTGGSVSTLTIQRTQQEDSAVYLCASSFAEDRAFYTEAFFGQGTRLTVV.

This clonotype was counted many times. The CDR3 nucleotides read TGTGCCACCCGACGGTCCGGGGAGCTGTTTTTT. This encodes CATRRSGELFF. This chain links TRBV6-5 with TRBJ2-2; no firm D call. This CDR3 region has 11 residues. Germline loops: CDR1 MNHEY, CDR2 SVGAGI. V gave up 10 bases and J gave up 6 bases, with 9 bases separating them.

Ten or more counts support this clonotype. In DNA, the CDR3 is TGCAGTGCTCCCGACAGAACCTATAGCAATCAGCCCCAGCATTTT. This gives the protein CSAPDRTYSNQPQHF. The chain links TRBV20-1 to TRBJ1-5; D is possibly TRBD1 (5 bases). V lost 5 bases, J lost 0 bases, and 14 bases lay in between. Looked up from germline, CDR1 is DFQATT and CDR2 is SNEGSKA (reference sequence). The CDR3 spans 15 residues.

This clonotype came up many times. This rearrangement joins TRBV29-1 to TRBJ2-7; D may be TRBD1 (6 bases). Trimming stripped 1 base from V and 11 bases from J, with 12 bases between. From germline, CDR1 is SQVTM and CDR2 ANQGSEA. The CDR3 totals 11 residues. Here the CDR3 DNA reads TGCAGCGTTGAAGGTGGGGGCCCCGAGTACTTC. Protein: CSVEGGGPEYF.

In this sample, this clonotype turned up a few times. The V call is TRBV5-6, the J call TRBJ2-4; D is unclear. V was shortened by 2 bases and J by 0 bases, with 12 bases between the two germline ends. Germline V CDR1 and CDR2: SGHDT, YYEEEE. The CDR3 consists of 16 residues. CDR3 amino acids: CASSLLTVGAKNIQYF. CDR3 bases: TGTGCCAGCAGCTTACTAACAGTAGGAGCCAAAAACATTCAGTACTTC.

The sample holds many counts of this clonotype. The rearrangement joins TRBV6-5 to TRBJ2-1; tentatively, D is TRBD2 (6 bases). This CDR3 has 12 residues. The V end was cut by 8 bases, the J end by 5 bases, with 10 bases between. Per germline, CDR1 MNHEY and CDR2 SVGAGI. DNA of the CDR3: TGTGCCAGCGCGCGGGGTGACAATGAGCAGTTCTTC. Translating gives CASARGDNEQFF.

This clonotype was observed at least ten times. The chain carries TRBV5-1 and TRBJ2-4; 9 bases fit TRBD1. The V segment lost 10 bases and the J segment 7 bases; nucleotides outside the gene matches: 9. The CDR3 extends over 13 amino acids. The germline V gene encodes CDR1 SGHRS and CDR2 YFSETQ. CDR3 sequence reads: CARRPGQGNIQYF. In nucleotides, the CDR3 is TGCGCCCGCCGCCCGGGACAGGGTAACATTCAGTACTTC.

The chain employs TRBV6-2 or TRBV6-3 and TRBJ1-2, with D hard to call. The CDR3 is made up of 16 amino acids. Germline lookup yields CDR1 MNHEY and CDR2 SVGEGT. V was shortened by 0 bases and J by 6 bases, with 17 bases between the two germline ends. The CDR3 sequence is CASSYSTIVQLDGYTF. In DNA form, the CDR3 reads TGTGCCAGCAGTTACTCCACCATAGTGCAGTTGGATGGCTACACCTTC.

This clonotype was observed at least ten times. This chain's CDR3 is CSVEEAGMGGNEQFF. CDR3 DNA: TGCAGCGTTGAAGAGGCAGGGATGGGGGGGAATGAGCAGTTCTTC. The chain recombines TRBV29-1 with TRBJ2-1; 7 bases match TRBD2. This CDR3 is 15 amino acids long. J gave up 7 bases and V 0 bases, and 9 bases lay outside the gene matches. The germline CDR1 and CDR2 sequences are SQVTM and ANQGSEA.

This clonotype was counted ten times or more. CDR3 in amino acids: CSAEDRFNQPQHF. CDR3 nucleotide sequence: TGCAGTGCCGAAGACAGGTTCAATCAGCCCCAGCATTTT. V is TRBV20-1 and J is TRBJ1-5, with D maybe TRBD1 (6 bases). This CDR3 region has 13 residues. The germline gives CDR1 DFQATT, CDR2 SNEGSKA (reference sequence). Trimming removed 6 bases at V and 3 bases at J, with 12 bases between.

This clonotype appeared many times. The J gene is TRBJ1-1, the V gene TRBV29-1, with TRBD1 as a possible D gene (6 bases). CDR3 length equals 13 residues. Germline V gene sequence: CDR1 SQVTM, CDR2 ANQGSEA. Trimming removed 3 bases at V and 7 bases at J, with 15 bases between. CDR3 amino acids: CSVDPRTANEAFF. Here the CDR3 DNA reads TGCAGCGTTGACCCCCGGACAGCCAATGAAGCTTTCTTT. Drawing the rest from reference TRBV29-1 and TRBJ1-1, the complete variable domain is SAVISQKPSRDICQRGTSLTIQCQVDSQVTMMFWYRQQPGQSLTLIATANQGSEATYESGFVIDKFPISRPNLTFSTLTVSNMSPEDSSIYLCSVDPRTANEAFFGQGTRLTVV.

The chain couples TRBV10-1 to TRBJ2-3; D remains unclear. The CDR3 is made up of 13 amino acids. Germline V CDR1 and CDR2: WNHNN, SYGVQD (reference sequence). The germline V and J ends were trimmed by 5 bases and 0 bases, with 6 bases remaining between them. The CDR3, as DNA: TGCGCCAGCAGTAATCCTAGCACAGATACGCAGTATTTT. It encodes CASSNPSTDTQYF.

Points on this clonotype: A clone one base away is much larger, so this may be a read error. V and J are TRBV6-1 and TRBJ1-1; 7 nucleotides agree with TRBD1. Germline lookup yields CDR1 MNHNS and CDR2 SASEGT. CDR3 size: 16 residues. Written as DNA, the CDR3 is TGTGCCAGCAGCCGTCTAGCCCTGGGACAGAACACTGACGCTTTCTTT. Translating it yields CASSRLALGQNTDAFF.

This clonotype was picked up many times. The chain carries TRBV20-1 and TRBJ2-3; D gene uncertain. Trimming shortened V by 1 base and J by 0 bases, and 11 bases separated the two germline ends. Germline-derived CDR1 and CDR2 are DFQATT and SNEGSKA (reference sequence). The CDR3 spans 15 residues. The CDR3 sequence: CSARGFLTSTDTQYF. The CDR3 DNA follows: TGCAGTGCTAGAGGTTTCTTAACTAGCACAGATACGCAGTATTTT.